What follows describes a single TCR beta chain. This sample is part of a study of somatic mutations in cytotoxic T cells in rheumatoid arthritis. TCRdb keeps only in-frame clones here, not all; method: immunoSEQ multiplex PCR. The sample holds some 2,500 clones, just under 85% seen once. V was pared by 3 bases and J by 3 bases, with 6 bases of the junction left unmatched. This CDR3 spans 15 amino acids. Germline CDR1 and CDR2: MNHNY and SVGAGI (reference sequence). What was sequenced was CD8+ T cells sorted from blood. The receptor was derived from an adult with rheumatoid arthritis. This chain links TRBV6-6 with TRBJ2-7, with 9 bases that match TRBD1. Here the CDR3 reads CASSYRDREGYEQYF. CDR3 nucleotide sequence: TGTGCCAGCAGTTATAGGGACAGGGAGGGCTACGAGCAGTACTTC.